The entry below describes one T cell receptor beta chain. The CDR3 is made up of 14 amino acids. The germline CDR1 and CDR2 sequences are MNHEY and SVGAGI. V dropped 4 bases and J dropped 3; count of bases not matched to a gene: 5. The sample belongs to a study of blood T cell repertoires in COVID-19. The wider study: Acute-phase and convalescent COVID-19 samples originated in the United States, Italy and Spain. T cells, B-cell-depleted T cells, or PBMCs supplied cDNA or gDNA.

Per the authors' pipeline: Reference gene primer amplification gave nucleated cell count estimates. Libraries were prepared by immunoSEQ multiplex PCR; TCRdb keeps only in-frame clonotypes and omits some of them. V and J calls and clone size are given by that table; D and trimming were obtained from the DNA. The sample includes about 210,000 clones, around 83% of them seen just once. This TCR came from a woman aged 45-59 years with acute or convalescent COVID-19. The sequencing sample was made of peripheral blood. V and J are TRBV6-5 and TRBJ1-1; 7 bases map to TRBD1. The DNA for the CDR3 is TGTGCCAGCAGTTCGACAGGGTATGACACTGAAGCTTTCTTT. The encoded protein is CASSSTGYDTEAFF.